This passage covers 8 T cell receptor beta chains from one sample sequenced in a study of T cell responses to AZD1222 COVID-19 vaccine. Only in-frame clones appear in the TCRdb table, and some are missing; sequencing was by immunoSEQ multiplex PCR. The profile shows under 150,000 clones, under 95% of them singletons. The source was peripheral blood, collected on day 0 of AZD1222 vaccination. These receptors all stem from an adult in good health.

A single count supports this clone. This rearrangement joins TRBV19 to TRBJ1-5; no clear D. Germline CDR1 is LNHDA and CDR2 is SQIVND (reference sequence). Trimming shortened V by 6 bases and J by 6 bases, and 6 bases separated the two germline ends. The CDR3 is 11 amino acids. In DNA form, the CDR3 reads TGTGCCAGTAGAAGGGTTCAGCCCCAGCATTTT. This sequence encodes CASRRVQPQHF. Looking up the rest from reference TRBV19 and TRBJ1-5 gives the full variable domain: DGGITQSPKYLFRKEGQNVTLSCEQNLNHDAMYWYRQDPGQGLRLIYYSQIVNDFQKGDIAEGYSVSREKKESFPLTVTSAQKNPTAFYLCASRRVQPQHFGDGTRLSIL.

The chain links TRBV12-3 or TRBV12-4 to TRBJ1-1; D gene unclear. The CDR3 spans 13 residues. The V gene lost 4 bases and the J gene lost 2 bases, with 8 bases spanning the gap. The CDR3 nucleotides read TGTGCCAGCAGTTCACACTTTAACACTGAAGCTTTCTTT. This gives the protein CASSSHFNTEAFF.

The chain uses TRBV7-6 and TRBJ1-3; D is perhaps TRBD1 (5 bases). CDR1 is SGHVS, CDR2 FNYEAQ, per germline. V lost 5 bases and J lost 3, with 17 bases in between. There are 16 residues in the CDR3. CDR3 nucleotide sequence: TGTGCCAGCAGCGCCCAATTCGGGACCGGTGGAAACACCATATATTTT. This encodes CASSAQFGTGGNTIYF.

The chain links TRBV5-1 to TRBJ1-2; D is uncertain. The CDR3 has 11 amino acids. Germline lookup yields CDR1 SGHRS and CDR2 YFSETQ. V was clipped by 0 bases and J by 7 bases, with 4 bases between them. The CDR3 DNA sequence: TGCGCCAGCAGCTTGGGGGTTGGCTACACCTTC. Encoded protein: CASSLGVGYTF.

V is TRBV9 and J is TRBJ2-1; 7 bases match TRBD2. Germline CDR1 is SGDLS and CDR2 is YYNGEE. The CDR3 totals 16 residues. V shed 0 bases and J 10 bases; nucleotides not matched to a gene: 13. The CDR3 sequence: CASSVAPREKLCEQFF. CDR3 DNA sequence: TGTGCCAGCAGCGTAGCTCCGCGGGAGAAGCTATGCGAGCAGTTCTTC.

J is TRBJ1-5 and V is TRBV5-1; D is perhaps TRBD1 (5 bases). Germline CDR1 and CDR2: SGHRS and YFSETQ. This CDR3 has 15 residues. Trimming removed 7 bases at V and 2 bases at J, with 16 bases between. CDR3 sequence (DNA): TGCGCCAGCGCCGAGGCTGACAGTCGCAATCAGCCCCAGCATTTT. This gives the protein CASAEADSRNQPQHF. The full variable domain, rest sourced from reference TRBV5-1 and TRBJ1-5, is KAGVTQTPRYLIKTRGQQVTLSCSPISGHRSVSWYQQTPGQGLQFLFEYFSETQRNKGNFPGRFSGRQFSNSRSEMNVSTLELGDSALYLCASAEADSRNQPQHFGDGTRLSIL.

The CDR3 coding sequence is TGTGCCAGCAGCTTTAAATACGGGCATGACACTGAAGCTTTCTTT. Translating it yields CASSFKYGHDTEAFF. The V gene is TRBV5-6, the J gene TRBJ1-1; no clear D. This CDR3 has 15 amino acids. Trimming removed 2 bases from V and 3 bases from J, with 14 bases in between. The germline gives CDR1 SGHDT, CDR2 YYEEEE.

The V and J genes are TRBV28 and TRBJ1-1; weak D call: TRBD1 (5 bases). This CDR3 comprises 12 residues. The V gene's germline CDR1 is MDHEN and CDR2 SYDVKM. V lost 6 bases to trimming and J lost 7 bases, with 12 bases between them. Here the CDR3 DNA reads TGTGCCAGCAGCTTAGGGACGGGTGAAGCTTTCTTT. Encoded protein: CASSLGTGEAFF.